This TCR beta chain comes out of a study of vaccination effects on CD4 cells after COVID-19. For this clone: What it binds is unknown.

ViraFEST used viral peptide pools to expand antigen-specific CD4+ T cells before sequencing. Isolation of CD4+ T cells took place after about 10 days of culture. Nobody among the vaccine recipients had prior SARS-CoV-2 infection (nucleocapsid antibodies were negative). Every well got around 2 million PBMC, which were grown with around 10 IU/ml IL-2 and 8.5 to 10 ug/ml peptides. On both days 3 and 7, half of the culture medium was replaced with IL-2 medium. Libraries were prepared by immunoSEQ multiplex PCR; TCRdb keeps only in-frame clonotypes and omits some of them. The data hold 35,000 to 55,000 clones, with roughly four fifths observed a single time. The V segment lost 6 bases and the J segment 6 bases; nucleotides outside the gene matches: 12. The CDR3 has 16 residues. Germline CDR1 reads SNHLY; CDR2 reads FYNNEI.

This clonotype was obtained from a human donor who received a COVID-19 vaccine. The V call is TRBV2, the J call TRBJ2-1; 9 nucleotides agree with TRBD1. The specimen was CD4+ T cells from PBMCs cultured with SARS-CoV-2 spike peptides, collected before COVID-19 vaccination. CDR3 sequence: CASRGQGAFQGNEQFF. CDR3 bases: TGTGCCAGCAGGGGACAGGGTGCGTTTCAGGGCAATGAGCAGTTCTTC.